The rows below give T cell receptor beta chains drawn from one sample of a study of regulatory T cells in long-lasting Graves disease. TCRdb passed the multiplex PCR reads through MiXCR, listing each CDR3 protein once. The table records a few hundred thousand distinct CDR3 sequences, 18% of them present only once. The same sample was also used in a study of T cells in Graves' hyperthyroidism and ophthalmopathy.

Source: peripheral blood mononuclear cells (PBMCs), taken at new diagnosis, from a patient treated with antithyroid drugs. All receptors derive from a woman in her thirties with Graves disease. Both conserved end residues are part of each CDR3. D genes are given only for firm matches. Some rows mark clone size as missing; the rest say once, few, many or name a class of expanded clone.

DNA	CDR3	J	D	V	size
TGCAGTGCTAGGTTTGCGGGACAGGGGTCTTTGAACACTGAAGCTTTCTTT	CSARFAGQGSLNTEAFF	TRBJ1-1	TRBD1	TRBV20-1	many
TGCAGTGTTAGCGGTTCTCCTACTAACTATGGCTACACCTTC	CSVSGSPTNYGYTF	TRBJ1-2	.	TRBV20-1	.
TGTGCCAGCAGTCCCGAAACAGGTCCCTCTTCACCCCTCCACTTT	CASSPETGPSSPLHF	TRBJ1-6	.	TRBV12-3/TRBV12-4	many
TGCAGCGTTGAACCCGGATACACTGAAGCTTTCTTT	CSVEPGYTEAFF	TRBJ1-1	.	TRBV29-1	many
TGTGCCAGCACCATTGGGGGATATAGCAATCAGCCCCAGCATTTT	CASTIGGYSNQPQHF	TRBJ1-5	.	TRBV12-3/TRBV12-4	many
TGCAGTGCTAGGACAGGGGACAGGAACACCGAAGCTTTCTTT	CSARTGDRNTEAFF	TRBJ1-1	TRBD1	TRBV20-1	.
TGCGCCAGCAGCTTGGTTAGCGGGGAAGGGACCCAGTACTTC	CASSLVSGEGTQYF	TRBJ2-5	TRBD2	TRBV5-1	many
TGTGCCAGCAGCTTACCTTTGGGTAGCTCCTACGAGCAGTACTTC	CASSLPLGSSYEQYF	TRBJ2-7	.	TRBV5-4	many
TGCAGCGTTGAGCCAAGACCTGACTATGGCTACACCTTC	CSVEPRPDYGYTF	TRBJ1-2	.	TRBV29-1	many
TGTGCCAGCAGTTACTCGACTGGGTATGGCTACACCTTC	CASSYSTGYGYTF	TRBJ1-2	.	TRBV6-5	many
TGCAGTGCTAGAGTCGGGGGTGGGACAGGGAGTCAGCCCCAGCATTTT	CSARVGGGTGSQPQHF	TRBJ1-5	TRBD1	TRBV20-1	many
TGCAGTGCTAGAGAGGGGACCTTGAGCGGGGAGCAGTTCTTC	CSAREGTLSGEQFF	TRBJ2-1	.	TRBV20-1	many
TGTGCCAGCAGCTCGGCCCGCTATGGCTACACCTTC	CASSSARYGYTF	TRBJ1-2	.	TRBV7-9	many
TGTGCCAGCAGCTTAGACAGTTTCAACACTGAAGCTTTCTTT	CASSLDSFNTEAFF	TRBJ1-1	.	TRBV7-9	many
TGTGCCAGCAGCTCGACCGACAGGACAACCTATGGCTACACCTTC	CASSSTDRTTYGYTF	TRBJ1-2	.	TRBV7-9	many
TGCGCCAGCAGCTTGTTGGGGGACCGGAACACTGAAGCTTTCTTT	CASSLLGDRNTEAFF	TRBJ1-1	.	TRBV5-1	.
TGTGCCAGCAGTCCCACGACAGTGAGGGGCCCGTCGGAAAAACTGTTTTTT	CASSPTTVRGPSEKLFF	TRBJ1-4	.	TRBV6-1	many
TGTGCCAGTAGTTCGGGGGTTAACCTTGAAGCTTTCTTT	CASSSGVNLEAFF	TRBJ1-1	.	TRBV19	many
TGCAGCGTTGTGGGGGGCCAGAACATGAACACTGAAGCTTTCTTT	CSVVGGQNMNTEAFF	TRBJ1-1	.	TRBV29-1	many
TGTGCCAGCAGCTTAGGTGTCGGACAGGGGGCTGGTGGCTACACCTTC	CASSLGVGQGAGGYTF	TRBJ1-2	TRBD1	TRBV7-9	.
TGTGCCAGCAGCAGAACCCGGGACAGGCGTAACTATGGCTACACCTTC	CASSRTRDRRNYGYTF	TRBJ1-2	TRBD1	TRBV7-9	many
TGTGCCAGCAGTTTACAGGGAGCCGCCGGGGAGCTGTTTTTT	CASSLQGAAGELFF	TRBJ2-2	.	TRBV27	many
TGCGCCAGCAGCACCCCCTGGGCTCAGCCCCAGCATTTT	CASSTPWAQPQHF	TRBJ1-5	.	TRBV5-1	many
TGTGCCAGCTCACCAACTCAAACCAAGGAAGCTTTCTTT	CASSPTQTKEAFF	TRBJ1-1	.	TRBV18	many
TGTGCCAGTAAGGGACGTTGGGAGGCTTTCTTT	CASKGRWEAFF	TRBJ1-1	.	TRBV6-1	many
TGTGCCAGCTCACCTACTAGCGGGGGACCGAACACCGGGGAGCTGTTTTTT	CASSPTSGGPNTGELFF	TRBJ2-2	TRBD2	TRBV18	.
TGTGCCAGCAGCTCCCCAGGACAGTTACATGAAAAACTGTTTTTT	CASSSPGQLHEKLFF	TRBJ1-4	.	TRBV7-9	.
TGTGCCAGCAGCGTAGATACTAGCGGCTACAATGAGCAGTTCTTC	CASSVDTSGYNEQFF	TRBJ2-1	TRBD2	TRBV9	many
TGTGCCAGCACTGAACAGGGGGGCACCGGGGAGCTGTTTTTT	CASTEQGGTGELFF	TRBJ2-2	TRBD1	TRBV2	.
TGTGCCAGCAGCCAGCGAGACGTCGGGACTGAAGCTTTCTTT	CASSQRDVGTEAFF	TRBJ1-1	.	TRBV3-1	many
TGTGCCAGCAACATCCTGACAGGGGGAAACAATGAGCAGTTCTTC	CASNILTGGNNEQFF	TRBJ2-1	TRBD1	TRBV13	many
TGCGCCAGCAGTGCTGCCATCACCGGGGAGCTGTTTTTT	CASSAAITGELFF	TRBJ2-2	.	TRBV10-1	.
TGTGCCAGCAGCTACCGGACAGGGCGGGGAAACATTCAGTACTTC	CASSYRTGRGNIQYF	TRBJ2-4	TRBD1	TRBV7-9	.
TGTGCCAGCAGTTTGCCGGGGTTATCCACTGAAGCTTTCTTT	CASSLPGLSTEAFF	TRBJ1-1	.	TRBV28	.
TGTGCCAGCAGCTTAGTCGGGGACAGACTCTATGGCTACACCTTC	CASSLVGDRLYGYTF	TRBJ1-2	TRBD1	TRBV11-2	many
TGTGCCAGCAGTCCTCCTACGACAGGGTACAATGAGCAGTTCTTC	CASSPPTTGYNEQFF	TRBJ2-1	TRBD1	TRBV7-9	many
TGTGCCACCAGTGACTCCTTAGCGGGGGCCCGAAATGAGCAGTTCTTC	CATSDSLAGARNEQFF	TRBJ2-1	TRBD2	TRBV24-1	many